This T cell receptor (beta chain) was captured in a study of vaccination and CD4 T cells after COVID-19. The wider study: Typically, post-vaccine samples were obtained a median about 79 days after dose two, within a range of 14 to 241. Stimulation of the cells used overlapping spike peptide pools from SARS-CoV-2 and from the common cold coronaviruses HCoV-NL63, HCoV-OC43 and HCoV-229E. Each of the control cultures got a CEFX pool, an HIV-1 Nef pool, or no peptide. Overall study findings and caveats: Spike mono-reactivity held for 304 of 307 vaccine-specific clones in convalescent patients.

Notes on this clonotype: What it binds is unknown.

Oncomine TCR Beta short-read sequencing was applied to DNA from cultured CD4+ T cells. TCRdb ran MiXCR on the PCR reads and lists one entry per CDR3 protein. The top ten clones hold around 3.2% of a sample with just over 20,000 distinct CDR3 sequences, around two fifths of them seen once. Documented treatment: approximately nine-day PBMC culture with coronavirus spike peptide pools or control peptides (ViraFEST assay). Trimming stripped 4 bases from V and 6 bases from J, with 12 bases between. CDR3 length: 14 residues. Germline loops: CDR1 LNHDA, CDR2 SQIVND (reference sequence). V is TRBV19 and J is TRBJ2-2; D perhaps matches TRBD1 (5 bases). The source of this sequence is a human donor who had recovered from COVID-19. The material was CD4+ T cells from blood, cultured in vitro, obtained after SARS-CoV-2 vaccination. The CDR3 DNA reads TGTGCCAGTAGTAGAACAGGTGACGCCGGGGAGCTGTTTTTT. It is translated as CASSRTGDAGELFF.